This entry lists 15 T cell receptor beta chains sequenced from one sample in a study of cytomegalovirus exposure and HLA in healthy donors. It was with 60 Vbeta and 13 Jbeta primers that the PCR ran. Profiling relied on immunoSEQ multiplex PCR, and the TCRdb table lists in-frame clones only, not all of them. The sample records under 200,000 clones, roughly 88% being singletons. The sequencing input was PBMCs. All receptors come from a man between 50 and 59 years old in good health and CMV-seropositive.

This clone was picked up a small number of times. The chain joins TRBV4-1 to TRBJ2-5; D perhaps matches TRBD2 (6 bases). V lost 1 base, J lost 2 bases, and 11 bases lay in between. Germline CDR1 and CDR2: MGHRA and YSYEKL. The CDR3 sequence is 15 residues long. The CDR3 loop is CASSQGGLPQETQYF. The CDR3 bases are TGCGCCAGCAGCCAAGGGGGACTGCCGCAAGAGACCCAGTACTTC.

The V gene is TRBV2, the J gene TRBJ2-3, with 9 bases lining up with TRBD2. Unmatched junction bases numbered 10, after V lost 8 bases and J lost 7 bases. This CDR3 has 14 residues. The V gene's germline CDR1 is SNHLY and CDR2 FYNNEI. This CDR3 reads CASLLAGTANTQYF. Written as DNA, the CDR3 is TGTGCCAGCTTACTAGCGGGCACCGCCAATACGCAGTATTTT.

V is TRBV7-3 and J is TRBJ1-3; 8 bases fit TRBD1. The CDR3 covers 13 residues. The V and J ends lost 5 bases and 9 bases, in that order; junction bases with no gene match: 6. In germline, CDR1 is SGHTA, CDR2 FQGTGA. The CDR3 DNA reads TGTGCCAGCAGCCAAGACAGGGGTGGCACCATATATTTT. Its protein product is CASSQDRGGTIYF.

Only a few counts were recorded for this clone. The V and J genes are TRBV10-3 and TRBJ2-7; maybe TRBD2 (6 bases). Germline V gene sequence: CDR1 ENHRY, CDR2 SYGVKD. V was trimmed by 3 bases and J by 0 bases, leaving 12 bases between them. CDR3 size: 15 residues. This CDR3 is CAISDDGGSSYEQYF. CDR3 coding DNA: TGTGCCATCAGTGACGACGGGGGTAGCTCCTACGAGCAGTACTTC.

The CDR3 bases are TGTGCCAGCAGCAGACGCAATAGTCTAGCGGAAACCTACGAGCAGTACGTC. Amino acid sequence: CASSRRNSLAETYEQYV. The rearrangement uses TRBV7-8 and TRBJ2-7; 7 bases align to TRBD2. CDR1 and CDR2 (germline): SGHVS, FQNEAQ. The CDR3 is 17 residues long. Unmatched junction bases numbered 15, after V lost 5 bases and J lost 2 bases.

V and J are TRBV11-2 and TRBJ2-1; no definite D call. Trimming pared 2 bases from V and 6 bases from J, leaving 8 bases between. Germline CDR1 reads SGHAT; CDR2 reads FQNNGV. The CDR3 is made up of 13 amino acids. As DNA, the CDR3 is TGTGCCAGCAGCTTACACTTTACCAATGAGCAGTTCTTC. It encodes CASSLHFTNEQFF.

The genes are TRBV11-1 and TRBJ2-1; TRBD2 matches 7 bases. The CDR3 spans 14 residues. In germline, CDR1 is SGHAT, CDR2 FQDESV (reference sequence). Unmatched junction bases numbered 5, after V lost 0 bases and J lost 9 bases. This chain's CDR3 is CASSLAGGVGEQFF. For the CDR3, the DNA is TGTGCCAGCAGCTTAGCGGGAGGGGTAGGTGAGCAGTTCTTC.

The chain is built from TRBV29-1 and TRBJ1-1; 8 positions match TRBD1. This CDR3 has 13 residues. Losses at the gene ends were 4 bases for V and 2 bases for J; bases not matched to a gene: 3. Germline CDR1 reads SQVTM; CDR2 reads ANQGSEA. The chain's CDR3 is CSVGAGGNTEAFF. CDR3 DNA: TGCAGCGTTGGGGCAGGGGGCAACACTGAAGCTTTCTTT.

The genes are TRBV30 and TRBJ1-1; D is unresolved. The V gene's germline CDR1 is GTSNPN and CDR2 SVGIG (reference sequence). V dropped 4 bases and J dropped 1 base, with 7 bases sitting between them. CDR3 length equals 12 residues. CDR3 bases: TGTGCCTGGACGCAGGAGAACACTGAAGCTTTCTTT. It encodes CAWTQENTEAFF. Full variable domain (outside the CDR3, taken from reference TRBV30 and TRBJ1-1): SQTIHQWPATLVQPVGSPLSLECTVEGTSNPNLYWYRQAAGRGLQLLFYSVGIGQISSEVPQNLSASRPQDRQFILSSKKLLLSDSGFYLCAWTQENTEAFFGQGTRLTVV.

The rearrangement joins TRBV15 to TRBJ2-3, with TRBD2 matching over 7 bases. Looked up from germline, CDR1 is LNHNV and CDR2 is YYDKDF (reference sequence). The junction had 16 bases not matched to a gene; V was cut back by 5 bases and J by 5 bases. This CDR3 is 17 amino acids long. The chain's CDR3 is CATSSPAAGEYGDTQYF. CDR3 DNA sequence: TGTGCCACCAGCTCCCCTGCGGCGGGGGAGTATGGAGATACGCAGTATTTT.

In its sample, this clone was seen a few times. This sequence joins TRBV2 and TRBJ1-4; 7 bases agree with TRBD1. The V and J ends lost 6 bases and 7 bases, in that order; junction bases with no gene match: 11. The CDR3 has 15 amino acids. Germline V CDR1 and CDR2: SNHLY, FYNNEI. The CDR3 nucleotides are TGTGCCAGCAGGTCTACAGGGGCCCCGGGTGAAAAACTGTTTTTT. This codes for CASRSTGAPGEKLFF.

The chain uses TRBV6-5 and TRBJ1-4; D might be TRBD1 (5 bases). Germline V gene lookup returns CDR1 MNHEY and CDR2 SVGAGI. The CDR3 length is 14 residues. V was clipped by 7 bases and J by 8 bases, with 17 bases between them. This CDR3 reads CASKREGVGEKLFF. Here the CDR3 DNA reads TGTGCCAGCAAAAGGGAAGGGGTCGGCGAAAAACTGTTTTTT.

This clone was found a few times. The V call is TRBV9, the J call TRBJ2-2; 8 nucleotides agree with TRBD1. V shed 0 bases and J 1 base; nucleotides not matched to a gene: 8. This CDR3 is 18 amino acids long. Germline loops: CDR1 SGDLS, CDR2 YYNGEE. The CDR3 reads CASSVAPGGRLNTGELFF. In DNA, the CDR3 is TGTGCCAGCAGCGTAGCCCCAGGGGGCAGGTTGAACACCGGGGAGCTGTTTTTT.

The CDR3 loop reads CAISPGTGEEKLFF. In nucleotides, the CDR3 is TGTGCCATCAGTCCCGGGACAGGGGAGGAAAAACTGTTTTTT. The rearrangement joins TRBV10-3 to TRBJ1-4; 10 nucleotides line up with TRBD1. In germline, CDR1 is ENHRY, CDR2 SYGVKD. The CDR3 runs 14 residues. V dropped 5 bases and J dropped 8; count of bases not matched to a gene: 5.

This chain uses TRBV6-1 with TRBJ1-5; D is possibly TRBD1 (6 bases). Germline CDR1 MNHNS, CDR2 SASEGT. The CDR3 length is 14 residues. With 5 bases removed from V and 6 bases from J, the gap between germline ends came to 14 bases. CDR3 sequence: CASSSPGDRQPQHF. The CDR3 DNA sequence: TGTGCCAGCAGTTCCCCAGGGGATCGTCAGCCCCAGCATTTT.